This TCR beta chain comes out of a study of regulatory T cells in long-lasting Graves disease. With 5 bases clipped from V and 4 bases from J, the junction kept 10 bases outside the gene matches. This CDR3 has 15 residues. Germline-derived CDR1 and CDR2 are SGHAT and FQNNGV. Of note for this clonotype: The antigen remains undetermined.

Time point denoted: persistent/refractory GD, antithyroid drugs over 5 years with positive TRAb. RNA from PBMCs was the source of the TCR library. The peripheral blood volume drawn was 7.5 to 10 milliliters, and it was collected into EDTA tubes. General study points: Among the persistent patients, fewer than 3,500 public clonotypes were shared, more than the 850 to 1,000 shared among new patients. Persistent disease preferred TRBV28, TRBJ1-2 and TRBJ2-5; new disease, TRBV20-1 and TRBJ2-1. Newly diagnosed Graves' patients exceeded persistent ones in TCR diversity.

Arm-PCR with iRepertoire HTBI primers amplified the CDR3 regions for these TCR beta libraries. TCRdb re-derived calls from the multiplex PCR reads in MiXCR, one entry per CDR3 protein. This sample yields 400,000 to 500,000 distinct CDR3 sequences, of which 20% to 25% are seen a single time; 13% belongs to the top ten. This rearrangement joins TRBV11-2 to TRBJ2-7; 8 bases agree with TRBD1. This TCR came from a female donor with Graves disease. The input for sequencing was peripheral blood mononuclear cells (PBMCs), taken when the disease was refractory, from a patient treated with antithyroid drugs. For the CDR3, the DNA is TGTGCCAGCAGCCTCACCGGGACAGGCGTTTACGAGCAGTACTTC. Its translation: CASSLTGTGVYEQYF.